This TCR beta chain was recorded in a study of read filtering for tumor transcriptome and immune sequencing. The CDR3 spans 15 residues. Trimming removed 0 bases at V and 0 bases at J, with 9 bases between. The germline V gene encodes CDR1 SGHDT and CDR2 YYEEEE. This clonotype was observed many times. The library was built from around 400 ng RNA with molecular barcoded adaptors for alpha/delta and beta/gamma chains. TCRdb ran MiXCR on the reads and lists one entry per CDR3 protein. The repertoire holds around 130,000 distinct CDR3 sequences, with about 12% as singletons. The sequenced material came from a population of CD138-negative cells sorted from bone marrow. The chain combines TRBV5-6 with TRBJ1-1; D not certain. This clonotype was obtained from a donor at least 40 years old with multiple myeloma. The CDR3 DNA sequence: TGTGCCAGCAGCTTGGCGCTAAGGGTGAACACTGAAGCTTTCTTT. Protein: CASSLALRVNTEAFF.